This entry lists 10 T cell receptor beta chains sequenced from one sample in a study of sequential checkpoint blockade in melanoma. Using immunoSEQ multiplex PCR, the repertoire was profiled, and TCRdb retains in-frame clones only, with some absent. Here the sample spans approximately 12,000 clones, 25% to 30% being singletons. Indicated treatment: randomized to nivolumab then ipilimumab (arm A) or the reverse (arm B). Source: tumor tissue (inferred from file names), taken from a patient given nivolumab and ipilimumab in sequence. Receptors were obtained from a human donor with melanoma.

This clone was seen a handful of times. The CDR3 region is CTSSQAGPASYEQYF. CDR3 nucleotides: TGCACCAGCAGCCAAGCCGGACCCGCGTCCTACGAGCAGTACTTC. The genes are TRBV1 and TRBJ2-7. TRBV1 is a pseudogene. The CDR3 spans 15 residues.

CDR3 nucleotide sequence: TGTGCCAGCAGTAGAGGGGGGGGTGAGCAGTTCTTC. Translated, it gives CASSRGGGEQFF. The V and J genes are TRBV28 and TRBJ2-1; D perhaps matches TRBD2 (7 bases). Germline CDR1 reads MDHEN; CDR2 reads SYDVKM. V shed 5 bases and J shed 9 bases, with 11 bases lying between them. CDR3 length: 12 amino acids.

V usage is TRBV25-1 and J usage is TRBJ2-7; 9 positions match TRBD2. Germline CDR1 and CDR2: MGHDK and SYGVNS. This CDR3 has 14 residues. The V gene end was trimmed by 7 bases and the J gene end by 6 bases; junction bases not matched to a gene: 10. CDR3 in amino acids: CASILGTSSGEQYF. In nucleotides, the CDR3 is TGTGCCAGCATCCTCGGGACTAGCTCGGGCGAGCAGTACTTC.

This chain links TRBV28 with TRBJ2-3; 7 nucleotides align to TRBD1. The CDR3 runs 15 residues. V dropped 3 bases and J dropped 1; count of bases not matched to a gene: 4. The germline V gene has CDR1 MDHEN and CDR2 SYDVKM. CDR3 nucleotide sequence: TGTGCCAGCAGTTTGGGAGACAGGGGCACAGATACGCAGTATTTT. This encodes CASSLGDRGTDTQYF.

The chain joins TRBV6-8 to TRBJ2-1; D uncertain. V lost 5 bases to trimming and J lost 6 bases, with 11 bases between them. The CDR3 contains 13 residues. Germline lookup yields CDR1 MNHGY and CDR2 SAAAGT. The CDR3 region has the DNA TGTGCCAGCAGTATCACAGAGCCCAATGAGCAGTTCTTC. Translating gives CASSITEPNEQFF.

This clone was seen many times. V and J are TRBV6-8 and TRBJ2-7; 7 nucleotides align to TRBD1. The CDR3 runs 14 residues. Unmatched junction bases numbered 5, after V lost 4 bases and J lost 2 bases. The V gene's germline CDR1 is MNHGY and CDR2 SAAAGT. The CDR3 nucleotides read TGTGCCAGCAGTTTAGGACAGGCTGCCTACGAGCAGTACTTC. It encodes CASSLGQAAYEQYF.

This clone was recorded at least ten times. This rearrangement joins TRBV11-3 to TRBJ2-7; TRBD1 matches at 9 bases. V was clipped by 5 bases and J by 4 bases; unmatched bases: 6. Germline CDR1 is SGHNT and CDR2 is YENEEA. CDR3 length: 14 residues. The CDR3 coding sequence is TGTGCCAGCAGCCCAGGGACAGGGCCATACGAGCAGTACTTC. It encodes CASSPGTGPYEQYF.

This clone was detected only a few times. The J gene is TRBJ1-1, the V gene TRBV28; TRBD1 is a possible D gene (5 bases). CDR3 length: 14 amino acids. The V and J ends lost 2 bases and 10 bases respectively, with 17 bases between them. Germline V gene data show CDR1 as MDHEN and CDR2 as SYDVKM. The DNA of the CDR3 is TGTGCCAGCAGTTTAATCGGGACGGCCCAGGGAGCTTTCTTT. It codes for CASSLIGTAQGAFF.

The chain employs TRBV6-8 and TRBJ2-3; 12 bases are shared with TRBD2. Germline CDR1 MNHGY, CDR2 SAAAGT. This CDR3 has 16 residues. The V gene end was trimmed by 0 bases and the J gene end by 3 bases; junction bases not matched to a gene: 1. DNA of the CDR3: TGTGCCAGCAGTTACTCACTAGCGGGAGGTACAGATACGCAGTATTTT. This gives the protein CASSYSLAGGTDTQYF.

This clone was found a few times. One junction end disagrees with the germline gene, perhaps due to a read error. The chain recombines TRBV4-1 with TRBJ2-2; D is perhaps TRBD2 (5 bases). The germline V gene has CDR1 MGHRA and CDR2 YSYEKL. The CDR3 has 18 residues. CDR3 sequence reads: CASSRKWVAKTNTGELFF. CDR3 sequence (DNA): TGCGCCAGCAGCCGAAAGTGGGTAGCGAAAACGAATACCGGGGAGCTGTTTTTT.